This section outlines one T cell receptor beta chain sequence together with its context. The data belong to a study of T cell changes during pregnancy in multiple sclerosis. V lost 8 bases, J lost 7 bases, and 11 bases lay in between. Germline values: CDR1 MNHEY, CDR2 SVGAGI. CDR3 length: 11 amino acids. TCRdb's copy holds only in-frame clones and misses some; the assay was immunoSEQ multiplex PCR. Here the sample spans around 96,000 clones, about 94% being singletons. Sequencing used peripheral blood, obtained in the third trimester of pregnancy. This rearrangement joins TRBV6-5 to TRBJ1-1, with D unclear. This TCR came from a female donor with multiple sclerosis, enrolled in a pregnancy study. This chain's CDR3 is CASLGWVEAFF. Here the CDR3 DNA reads TGTGCCAGCCTAGGATGGGTTGAAGCTTTCTTT.